These 3 T cell receptor beta chains were all obtained from the same sample, sequenced in a study of beta chain features in type 1 diabetes. As every portion of the isolated RNA was reverse transcribed, the sequencing read expressed TCRB transcripts. Libraries were prepared by immunoSEQ multiplex PCR; TCRdb keeps only in-frame clonotypes and omits some of them. The top ten clones hold approximately 0.045% of a sample with around 450,000 clones, over 10% of them seen once. Material: naive CD4+ T cells from blood. Every receptor here comes from a young woman in good health.

The sample holds a few counts of this clone. The chain carries TRBV4-1 and TRBJ1-4; D gene unclear. This CDR3 is built from 15 residues. The V and J ends lost 5 bases and 1 base respectively, with 11 bases between them. Germline assignment: CDR1 MGHRA and CDR2 YSYEKL. This CDR3 reads CASSNLGRTNEKLFF. CDR3 coding DNA: TGCGCCAGCAGCAACCTTGGGAGAACTAATGAAAAACTGTTTTTT.

This clone turned up a few times. The chain recombines TRBV5-8 with TRBJ1-5; D is unresolved. V lost 6 bases, J lost 2 bases, and 15 bases lay in between. The germline V gene has CDR1 SGHTS and CDR2 YDEGEE. This CDR3 spans 15 amino acids. CDR3 region: CASILDGIGNQPQHF. CDR3 DNA: TGTGCCAGCATTCTCGACGGCATTGGCAATCAGCCCCAGCATTTT.

Details on this clone: Additional DNA sequences in this sample encode the identical CDR3. The chain combines TRBV18 with TRBJ2-1, with D hard to call. Germline CDR1 and CDR2: KGHSH and LQKENI. V lost 2 bases and J 4 bases, leaving 6 bases between the germline ends. This CDR3 contains 13 residues. The CDR3 sequence is CASSPGQYNEQFF. The CDR3 region has the DNA TGTGCCAGCTCACCAGGGCAGTACAATGAGCAGTTCTTC.